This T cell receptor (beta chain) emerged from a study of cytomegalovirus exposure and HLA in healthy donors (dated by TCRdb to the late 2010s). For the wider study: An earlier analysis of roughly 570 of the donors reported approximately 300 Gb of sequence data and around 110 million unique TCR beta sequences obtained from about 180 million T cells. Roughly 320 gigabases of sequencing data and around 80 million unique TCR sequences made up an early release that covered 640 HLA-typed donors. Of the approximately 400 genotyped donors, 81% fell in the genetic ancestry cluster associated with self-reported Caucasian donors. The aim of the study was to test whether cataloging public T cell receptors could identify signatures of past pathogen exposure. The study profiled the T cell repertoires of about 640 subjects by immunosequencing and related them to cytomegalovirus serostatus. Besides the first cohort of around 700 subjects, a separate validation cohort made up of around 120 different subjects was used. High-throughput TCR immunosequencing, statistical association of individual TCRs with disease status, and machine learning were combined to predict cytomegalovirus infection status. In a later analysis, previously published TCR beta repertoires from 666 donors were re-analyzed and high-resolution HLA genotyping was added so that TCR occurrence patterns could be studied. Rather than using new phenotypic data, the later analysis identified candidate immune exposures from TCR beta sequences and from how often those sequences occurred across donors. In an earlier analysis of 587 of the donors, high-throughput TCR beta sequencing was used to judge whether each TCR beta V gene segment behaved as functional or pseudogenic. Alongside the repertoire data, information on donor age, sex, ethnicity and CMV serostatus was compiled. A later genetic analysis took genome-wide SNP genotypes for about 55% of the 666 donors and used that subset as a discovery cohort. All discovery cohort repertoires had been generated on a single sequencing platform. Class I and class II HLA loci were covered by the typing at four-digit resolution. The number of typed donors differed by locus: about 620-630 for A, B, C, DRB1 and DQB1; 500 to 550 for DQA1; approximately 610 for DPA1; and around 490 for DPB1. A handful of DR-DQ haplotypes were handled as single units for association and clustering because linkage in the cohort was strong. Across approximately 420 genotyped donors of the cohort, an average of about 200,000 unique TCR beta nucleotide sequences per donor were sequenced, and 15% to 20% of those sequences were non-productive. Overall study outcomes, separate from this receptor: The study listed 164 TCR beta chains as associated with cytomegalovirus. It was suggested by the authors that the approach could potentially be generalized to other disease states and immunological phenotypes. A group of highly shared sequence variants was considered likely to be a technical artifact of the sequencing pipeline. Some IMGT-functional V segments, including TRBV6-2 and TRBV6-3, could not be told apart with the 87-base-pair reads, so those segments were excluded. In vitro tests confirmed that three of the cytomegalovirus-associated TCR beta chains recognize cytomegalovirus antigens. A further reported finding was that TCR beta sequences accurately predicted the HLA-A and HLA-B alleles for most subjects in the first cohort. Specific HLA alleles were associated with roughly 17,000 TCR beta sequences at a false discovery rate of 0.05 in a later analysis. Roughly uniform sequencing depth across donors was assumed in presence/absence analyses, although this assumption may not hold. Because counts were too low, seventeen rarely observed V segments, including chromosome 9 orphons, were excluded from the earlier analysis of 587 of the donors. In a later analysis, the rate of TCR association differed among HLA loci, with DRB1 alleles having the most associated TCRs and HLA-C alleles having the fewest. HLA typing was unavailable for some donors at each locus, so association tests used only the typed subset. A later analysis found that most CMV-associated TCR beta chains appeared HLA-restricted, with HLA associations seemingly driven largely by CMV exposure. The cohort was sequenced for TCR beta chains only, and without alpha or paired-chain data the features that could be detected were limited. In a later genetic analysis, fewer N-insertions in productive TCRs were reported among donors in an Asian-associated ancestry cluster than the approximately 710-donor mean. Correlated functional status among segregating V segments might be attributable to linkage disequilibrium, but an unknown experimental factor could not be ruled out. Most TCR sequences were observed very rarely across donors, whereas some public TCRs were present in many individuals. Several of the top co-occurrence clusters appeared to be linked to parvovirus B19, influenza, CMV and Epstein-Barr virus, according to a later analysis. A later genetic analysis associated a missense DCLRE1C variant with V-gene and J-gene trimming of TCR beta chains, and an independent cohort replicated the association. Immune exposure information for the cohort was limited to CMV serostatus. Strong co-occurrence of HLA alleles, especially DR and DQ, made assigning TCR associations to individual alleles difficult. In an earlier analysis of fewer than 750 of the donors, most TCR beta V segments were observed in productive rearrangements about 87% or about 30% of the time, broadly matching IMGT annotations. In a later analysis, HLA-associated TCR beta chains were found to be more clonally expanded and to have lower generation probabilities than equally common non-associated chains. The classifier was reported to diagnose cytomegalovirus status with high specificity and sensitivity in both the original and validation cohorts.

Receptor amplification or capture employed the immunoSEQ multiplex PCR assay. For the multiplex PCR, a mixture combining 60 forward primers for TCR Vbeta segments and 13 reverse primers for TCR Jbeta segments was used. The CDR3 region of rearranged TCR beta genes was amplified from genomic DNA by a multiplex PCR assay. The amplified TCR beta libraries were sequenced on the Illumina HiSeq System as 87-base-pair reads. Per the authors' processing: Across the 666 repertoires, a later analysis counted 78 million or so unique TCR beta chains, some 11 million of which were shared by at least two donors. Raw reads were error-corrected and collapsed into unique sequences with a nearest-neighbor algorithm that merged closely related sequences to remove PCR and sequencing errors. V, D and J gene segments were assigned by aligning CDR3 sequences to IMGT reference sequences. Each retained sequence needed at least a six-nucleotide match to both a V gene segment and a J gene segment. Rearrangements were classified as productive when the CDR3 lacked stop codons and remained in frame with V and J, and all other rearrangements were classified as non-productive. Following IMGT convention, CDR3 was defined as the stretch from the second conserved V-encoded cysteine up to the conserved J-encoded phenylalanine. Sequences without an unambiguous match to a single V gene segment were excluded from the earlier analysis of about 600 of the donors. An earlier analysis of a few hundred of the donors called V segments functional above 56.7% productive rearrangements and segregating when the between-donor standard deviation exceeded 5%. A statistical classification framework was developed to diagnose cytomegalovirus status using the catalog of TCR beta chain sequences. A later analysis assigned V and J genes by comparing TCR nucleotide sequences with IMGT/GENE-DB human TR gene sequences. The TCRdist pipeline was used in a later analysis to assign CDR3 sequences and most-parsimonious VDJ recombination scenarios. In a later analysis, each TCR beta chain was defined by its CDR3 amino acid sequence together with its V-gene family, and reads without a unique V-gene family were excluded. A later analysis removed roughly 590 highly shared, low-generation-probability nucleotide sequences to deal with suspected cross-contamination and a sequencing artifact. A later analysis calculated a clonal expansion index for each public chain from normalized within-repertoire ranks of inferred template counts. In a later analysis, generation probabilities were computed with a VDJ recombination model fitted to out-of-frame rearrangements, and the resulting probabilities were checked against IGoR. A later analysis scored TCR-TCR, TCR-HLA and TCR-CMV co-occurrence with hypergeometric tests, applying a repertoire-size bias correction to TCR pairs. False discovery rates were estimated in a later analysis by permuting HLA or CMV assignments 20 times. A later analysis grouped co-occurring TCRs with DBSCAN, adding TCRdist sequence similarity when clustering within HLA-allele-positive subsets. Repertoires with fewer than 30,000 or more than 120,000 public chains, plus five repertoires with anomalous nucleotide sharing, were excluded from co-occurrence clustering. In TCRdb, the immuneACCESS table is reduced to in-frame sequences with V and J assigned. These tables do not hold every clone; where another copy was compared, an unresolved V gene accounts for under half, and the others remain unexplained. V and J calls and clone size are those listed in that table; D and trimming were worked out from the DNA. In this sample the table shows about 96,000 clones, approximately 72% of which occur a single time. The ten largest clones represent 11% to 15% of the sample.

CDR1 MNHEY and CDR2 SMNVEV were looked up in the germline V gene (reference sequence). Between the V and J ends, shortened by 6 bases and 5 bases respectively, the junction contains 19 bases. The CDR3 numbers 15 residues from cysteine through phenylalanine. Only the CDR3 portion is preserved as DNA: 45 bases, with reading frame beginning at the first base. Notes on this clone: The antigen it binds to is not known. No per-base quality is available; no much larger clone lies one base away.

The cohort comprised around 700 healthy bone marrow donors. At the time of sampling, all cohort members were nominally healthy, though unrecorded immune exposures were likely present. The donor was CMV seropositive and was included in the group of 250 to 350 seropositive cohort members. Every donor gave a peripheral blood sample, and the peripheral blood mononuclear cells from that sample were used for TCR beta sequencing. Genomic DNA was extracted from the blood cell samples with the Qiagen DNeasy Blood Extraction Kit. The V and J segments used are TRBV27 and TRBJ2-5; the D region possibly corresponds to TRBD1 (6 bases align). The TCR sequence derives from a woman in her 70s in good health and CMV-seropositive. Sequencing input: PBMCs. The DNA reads TGTGCCAGCAGGGTGGACAGCGGATTTAGTGAGACCCAGTACTTC. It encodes CASRVDSGFSETQYF.